This T cell receptor beta chain was recorded in a study of T cells in Graves' hyperthyroidism and ophthalmopathy. TCR beta CDR3 regions were amplified from RNA. The TCR CDR3 first-round RT-PCR relied on the HTBI primer set. TCRdb re-called the multiplex PCR reads through MiXCR, storing one row per CDR3 protein. The sample lists hundreds of thousands of distinct CDR3 sequences, approximately 14% occurring once. The patients, who ranged from 18 to 65 in age, presented with newly diagnosed hyperthyroidism lasting under 2 months. Uncontrolled infection, other autoimmune disease, pregnancy or lactation led to exclusion. On the basis of clinical symptoms, serum thyroxine and TRAb, thyroid ultrasound and orbital computed tomography, diagnoses were made. PBMCs were collected from an approximately 9.2 ml volume of fresh peripheral blood. Germline assignment: CDR1 SNHLY and CDR2 FYNNEI. V was clipped by 5 bases and J by 5 bases, with 9 bases between them. The CDR3 extends over 13 amino acids.

Sequenced input: blood. This chain uses TRBV2 with TRBJ1-4; D is ambiguous. The receptor was derived from a woman in her late teens or twenties with Graves' hyperthyroidism. CDR3 in DNA: TGTGCCAGCAGTACGAATGGAAATGAAAAACTGTTTTTT. This encodes CASSTNGNEKLFF.